The rows below give T cell receptor beta chains drawn from one sample of a study of blood T cell repertoires in COVID-19. The data were produced by immunoSEQ multiplex PCR, yet TCRdb's version contains in-frame clones alone and is incomplete. The data hold about 190,000 clones, with around 80% observed a single time. Sequenced sample: peripheral blood. All receptors derive from a man aged 45 to 65 with active or convalescent COVID-19. Both conserved end residues are part of each CDR3. D genes are given only for firm matches. A clone size is listed for some rows: how often the clone was seen (once, few, many), or a class if it is expanded.

clone size	V gene	D gene	J gene	CDR3 protein	CDR3 DNA
NA	TRBV18	NA	TRBJ2-7	CASSLSSYEQYF	TGTGCCAGCTCACTCAGCTCCTACGAGCAGTACTTC
few	TRBV15	NA	TRBJ1-5	CATSREGWQPQHF	TGTGCCACCAGCAGAGAGGGCTGGCAGCCCCAGCATTTT
NA	TRBV7-2	NA	TRBJ2-3	CASSLELVWYTQYF	TGTGCCAGCAGCTTAGAACTAGTGTGGTATACGCAGTATTTT
NA	TRBV28	NA	TRBJ1-2	CASSPGSRPNYGYTF	TGTGCCAGCAGTCCCGGGTCCCGGCCTAACTATGGCTACACCTTC
few	TRBV29-1	TRBD1	TRBJ1-5	CSVAGGAGNQPQHF	TGCAGCGTTGCAGGGGGCGCGGGCAATCAGCCCCAGCATTTT
NA	TRBV5-1	NA	TRBJ2-7	CASSKGLRSYEQYF	TGCGCCAGCAGCAAGGGACTTAGGTCCTACGAGCAGTACTTC
NA	TRBV10-2	TRBD2	TRBJ2-1	CASSESGREVQFF	TGCGCCAGCAGTGAGTCGGGGCGGGAGGTGCAGTTCTTC
once	TRBV24-1	NA	TRBJ1-2	CATSDRSRGGYTF	TGTGCCACCAGTGACCGATCCCGAGGGGGCTACACCTTC
NA	TRBV28	NA	TRBJ1-2	CASSPPAGSGYTF	TGTGCCAGCAGTCCCCCGGCGGGAAGCGGCTACACCTTC
many	TRBV3-1/TRBV3-2	TRBD2	TRBJ2-2	CASSHLEGLAGNTGELFF	TGTGCCAGCAGCCACTTAGAAGGCCTAGCGGGGAACACCGGGGAGCTGTTTTTT
NA	TRBV7-2	NA	TRBJ1-2	CASSLIIRVHGYTF	TGTGCCAGCAGCTTAATCATCAGGGTTCACGGCTACACCTTC
NA	TRBV2	NA	TRBJ1-1	CASRKGGSTEAFF	TGTGCCAGCAGAAAGGGAGGGAGCACTGAAGCTTTCTTT
NA	TRBV19	TRBD1	TRBJ1-2	CASSDRADQGYTF	TGTGCCAGTAGTGACAGGGCCGACCAGGGCTACACCTTC
NA	TRBV5-1	NA	TRBJ2-7	CASSLERRPYEQYF	TGCGCCAGCAGCTTGGAGCGTAGACCCTACGAGCAGTACTTC
NA	TRBV5-1	NA	TRBJ2-7	CASSPGQRYEQYF	TGCGCCAGCAGTCCAGGACAGCGCTACGAGCAGTACTTC
NA	TRBV7-3	TRBD1	TRBJ2-7	CASSLDSGGRAYEQYF	TGTGCCAGCAGCTTGGATTCAGGGGGTAGGGCCTACGAGCAGTACTTC
many	TRBV10-3	NA	TRBJ2-3	CAISESNPGADTQYF	TGTGCCATCAGTGAGTCAAATCCCGGGGCAGATACGCAGTATTTT
NA	TRBV5-1	TRBD1	TRBJ1-1	CASSKTQGAEGTEAFF	TGCGCCAGCAGCAAAACCCAGGGGGCGGAGGGGACTGAAGCTTTCTTT
once	TRBV7-9	NA	TRBJ1-1	CASSHVFGEAEAFF	TGTGCCAGCAGCCACGTCTTTGGGGAGGCTGAAGCTTTCTTT
few	TRBV10-2	NA	TRBJ1-5	CASSENGNQPQHF	TGCGCCAGCAGTGAAAACGGGAATCAGCCCCAGCATTTT
NA	TRBV7-9	TRBD1	TRBJ2-6	CASSVDRGLAGANVLTF	TGTGCCAGCAGCGTGGACAGGGGGCTTGCTGGGGCCAACGTCCTGACTTTC
few	TRBV18	NA	TRBJ1-2	CASSPEQGHYGYTF	TGTGCCAGCTCACCGGAACAGGGCCACTATGGCTACACCTTC
once	TRBV28	NA	TRBJ2-1	CASRLGGTSSYNEQFF	TGTGCCAGCAGACTTGGTGGGACAAGCTCCTACAATGAGCAGTTCTTC
NA	TRBV25-1	TRBD2	TRBJ2-7	CASSESGASYEQYF	TGTGCCAGCAGTGAAAGCGGGGCCAGCTACGAGCAGTACTTC
few	TRBV4-3	NA	TRBJ1-1	CASGRGNTEAFF	TGCGCCAGCGGGAGGGGGAACACTGAAGCTTTCTTT
NA	TRBV6-5	TRBD1	TRBJ2-2	CASSYPRDRNTGELFF	TGTGCCAGCAGTTACCCCCGGGACAGGAACACCGGGGAGCTGTTTTTT
NA	TRBV9	NA	TRBJ1-1	CASSVDGARVTEAFF	TGTGCCAGCAGCGTAGATGGGGCAAGGGTCACTGAAGCTTTCTTT
few	TRBV5-1	TRBD1	TRBJ2-2	CASSFNGGQGGTGELFF	TGCGCCAGCAGCTTCAACGGGGGACAGGGAGGAACCGGGGAGCTGTTTTTT